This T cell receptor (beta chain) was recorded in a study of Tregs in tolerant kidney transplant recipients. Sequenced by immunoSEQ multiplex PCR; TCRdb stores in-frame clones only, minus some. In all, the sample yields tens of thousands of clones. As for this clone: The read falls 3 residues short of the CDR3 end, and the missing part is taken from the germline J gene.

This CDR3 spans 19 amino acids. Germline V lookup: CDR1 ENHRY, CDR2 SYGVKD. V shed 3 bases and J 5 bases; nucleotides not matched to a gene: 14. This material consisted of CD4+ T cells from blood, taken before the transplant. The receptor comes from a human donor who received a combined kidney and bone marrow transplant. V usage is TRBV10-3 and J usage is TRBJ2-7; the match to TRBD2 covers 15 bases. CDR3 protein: CAISETGLAGGVFFNEQYF. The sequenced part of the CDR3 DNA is TGTGCCATCAGTGAAACGGGACTAGCGGGAGGAGTGTTCTTCAACGAG.